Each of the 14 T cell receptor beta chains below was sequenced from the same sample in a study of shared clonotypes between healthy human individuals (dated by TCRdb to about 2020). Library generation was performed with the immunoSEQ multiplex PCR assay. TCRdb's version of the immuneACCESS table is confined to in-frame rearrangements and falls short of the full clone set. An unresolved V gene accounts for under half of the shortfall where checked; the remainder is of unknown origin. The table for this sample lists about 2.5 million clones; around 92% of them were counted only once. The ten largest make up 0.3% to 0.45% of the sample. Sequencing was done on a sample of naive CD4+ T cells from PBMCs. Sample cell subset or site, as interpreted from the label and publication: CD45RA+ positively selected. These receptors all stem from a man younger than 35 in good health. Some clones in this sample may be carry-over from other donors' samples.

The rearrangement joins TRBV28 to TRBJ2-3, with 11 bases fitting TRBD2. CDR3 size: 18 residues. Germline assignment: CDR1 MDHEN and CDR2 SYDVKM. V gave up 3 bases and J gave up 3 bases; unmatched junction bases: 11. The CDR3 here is CASSFRDGTSGGTDTQYF. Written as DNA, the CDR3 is TGTGCCAGCAGTTTCCGAGACGGGACTAGCGGAGGTACAGATACGCAGTATTTT.

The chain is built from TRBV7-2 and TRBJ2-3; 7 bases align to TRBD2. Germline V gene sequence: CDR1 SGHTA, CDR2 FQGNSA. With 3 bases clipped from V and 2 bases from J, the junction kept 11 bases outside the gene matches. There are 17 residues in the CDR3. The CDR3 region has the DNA TGTGCCAGCAGCTTGCAGATTAGCGGGTACTCCACAGATACGCAGTATTTT. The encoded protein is CASSLQISGYSTDTQYF.

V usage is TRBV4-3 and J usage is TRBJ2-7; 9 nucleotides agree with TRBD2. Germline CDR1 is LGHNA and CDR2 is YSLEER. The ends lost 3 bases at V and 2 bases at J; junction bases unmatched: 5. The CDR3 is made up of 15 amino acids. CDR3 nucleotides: TGCGCCAGCAGCCAGGATAGCGGGAGAGCCTACGAGCAGTACTTC. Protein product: CASSQDSGRAYEQYF.

CDR3 bases: TGTGCCAGTAGTATATTCTCCGCCAACTATGGCTACACCTTC. The encoded protein is CASSIFSANYGYTF. The rearrangement uses TRBV19 and TRBJ1-2; D is undetermined. The V end was cut by 2 bases, the J end by 2 bases, with 9 bases between. This CDR3 comprises 14 residues. CDR1 is LNHDA, CDR2 SQIVND, per germline (reference sequence). Full variable domain (remainder filled in from reference TRBV19 and TRBJ1-2): DGGITQSPKYLFRKEGQNVTLSCEQNLNHDAMYWYRQDPGQGLRLIYYSQIVNDFQKGDIAEGYSVSREKKESFPLTVTSAQKNPTAFYLCASSIFSANYGYTFGSGTRLTVV.

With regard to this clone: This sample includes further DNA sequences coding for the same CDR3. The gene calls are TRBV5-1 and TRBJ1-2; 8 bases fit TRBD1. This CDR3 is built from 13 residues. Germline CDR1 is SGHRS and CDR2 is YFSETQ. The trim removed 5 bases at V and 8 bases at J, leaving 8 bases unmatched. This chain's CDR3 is CASRTGTGGGYTF. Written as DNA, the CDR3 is TGCGCCAGCAGGACCGGGACAGGTGGCGGCTACACCTTC.

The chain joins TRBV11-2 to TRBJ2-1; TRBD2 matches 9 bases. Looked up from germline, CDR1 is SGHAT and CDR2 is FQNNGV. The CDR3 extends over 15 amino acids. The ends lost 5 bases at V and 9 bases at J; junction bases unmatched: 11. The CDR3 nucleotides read TGTGCCAGCAGCCCCGGGCGGCGGGAGGGCGGTGAGCAGTTCTTC. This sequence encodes CASSPGRREGGEQFF.

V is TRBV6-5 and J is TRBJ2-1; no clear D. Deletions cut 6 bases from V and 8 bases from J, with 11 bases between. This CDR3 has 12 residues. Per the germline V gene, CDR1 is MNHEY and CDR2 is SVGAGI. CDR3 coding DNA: TGTGCCAGCAGCCACTCCAGCTATGAGCAGTTCTTC. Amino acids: CASSHSSYEQFF.

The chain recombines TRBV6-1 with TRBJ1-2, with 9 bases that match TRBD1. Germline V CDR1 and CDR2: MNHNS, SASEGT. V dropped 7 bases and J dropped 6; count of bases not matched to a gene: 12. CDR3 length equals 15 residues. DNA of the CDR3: TGTGCCAGCAAAGGGACAGGGAACGTTCGGGATGGCTACACCTTC. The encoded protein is CASKGTGNVRDGYTF.

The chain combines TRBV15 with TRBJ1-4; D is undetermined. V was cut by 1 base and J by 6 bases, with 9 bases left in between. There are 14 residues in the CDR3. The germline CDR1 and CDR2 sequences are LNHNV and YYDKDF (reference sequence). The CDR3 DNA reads TGTGCCACCAGCAGAGGAGGGTCGGATGAAAAACTGTTTTTT. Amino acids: CATSRGGSDEKLFF. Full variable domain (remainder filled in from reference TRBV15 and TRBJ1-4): DAMVIQNPRYQVTQFGKPVTLSCSQTLNHNVMYWYQQKSSQAPKLLFHYYDKDFNNEADTPDNFQSRRPNTSFCFLDIRSPGLGDTAMYLCATSRGGSDEKLFFGSGTQLSVL.

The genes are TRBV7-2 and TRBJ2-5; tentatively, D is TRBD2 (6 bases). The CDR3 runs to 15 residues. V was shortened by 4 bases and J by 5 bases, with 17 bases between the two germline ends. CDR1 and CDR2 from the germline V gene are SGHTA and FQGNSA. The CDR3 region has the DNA TGTGCCAGCAGCTCCGTAGCGACTAGTAGGGAGACCCAGTACTTC. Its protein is CASSSVATSRETQYF.

CDR3 amino acids: CASSSLQGQRTYEQYF. In nucleotides, the CDR3 is TGTGCCAGCAGTTCACTCCAGGGACAGAGAACCTACGAGCAGTACTTC. The chain has TRBV28 and TRBJ2-7; 7 bases line up with TRBD1. The CDR3 loop spans 16 amino acids. With 4 bases clipped from V and 2 bases from J, the junction kept 11 bases outside the gene matches. The germline V gene has CDR1 MDHEN and CDR2 SYDVKM.

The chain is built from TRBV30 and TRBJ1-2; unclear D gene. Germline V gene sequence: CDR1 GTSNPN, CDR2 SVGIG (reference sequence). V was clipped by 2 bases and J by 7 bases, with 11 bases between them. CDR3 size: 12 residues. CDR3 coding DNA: TGTGCCTGGAGTCCCTCCGCCAGTGGCTACACCTTC. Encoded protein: CAWSPSASGYTF.

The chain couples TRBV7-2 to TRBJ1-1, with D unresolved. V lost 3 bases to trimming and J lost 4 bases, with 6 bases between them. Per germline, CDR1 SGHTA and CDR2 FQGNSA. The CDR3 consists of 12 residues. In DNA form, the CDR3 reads TGTGCCAGCAGCTTTCTTTCCACTGAAGCTTTCTTT. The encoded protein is CASSFLSTEAFF.

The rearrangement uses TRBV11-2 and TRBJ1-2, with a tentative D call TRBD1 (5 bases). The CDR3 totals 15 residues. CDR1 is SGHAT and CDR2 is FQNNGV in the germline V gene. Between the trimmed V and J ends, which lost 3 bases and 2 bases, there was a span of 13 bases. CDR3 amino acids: CASSFRAGTNYGYTF. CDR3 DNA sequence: TGTGCCAGCAGCTTTCGTGCAGGGACCAACTATGGCTACACCTTC.